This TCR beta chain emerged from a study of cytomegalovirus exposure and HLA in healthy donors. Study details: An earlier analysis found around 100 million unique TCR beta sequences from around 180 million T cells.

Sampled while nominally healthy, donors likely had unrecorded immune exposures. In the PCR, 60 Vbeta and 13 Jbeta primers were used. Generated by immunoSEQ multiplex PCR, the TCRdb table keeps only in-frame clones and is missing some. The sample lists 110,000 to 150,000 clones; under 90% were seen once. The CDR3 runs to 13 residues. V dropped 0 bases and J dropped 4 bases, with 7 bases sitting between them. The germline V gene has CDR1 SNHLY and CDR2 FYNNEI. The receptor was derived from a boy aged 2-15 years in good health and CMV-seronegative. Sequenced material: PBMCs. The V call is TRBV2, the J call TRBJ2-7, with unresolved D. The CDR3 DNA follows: TGTGCCAGCAGTGAAGCTCCCGGGTACGAGCAGTACTTC. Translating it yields CASSEAPGYEQYF.